This T cell receptor beta chain was documented in a study of post-analysis software for immune sequencing data. Overall study findings and caveats: Roughly five TRBV segments, including TRBV5-6, TRBV5-1 and TRBV20-1, were more frequent in patients than controls. Strong co-clustering by F measure was evident for samples that had been prepared in the same batch.

Unique molecular identifiers were built into the TCR beta cDNA libraries. T cells numbering about 0.95 to 10 million gave rise to roughly 0.5 million cDNA molecules. TCRdb called the PCR reads again in MiXCR, with one record for every CDR3 protein. The sample consists of 450,000 to 650,000 distinct CDR3 sequences, about 40% of them appearing once. V lost 2 bases and J 2 bases, leaving 6 bases between the germline ends. This CDR3 spans 13 amino acids. The germline V gene encodes CDR1 SGDLS and CDR2 YYNGEE. Note on this clonotype: Its antigen is unidentified.

Sequencing was carried out using blood. The chain combines TRBV9 with TRBJ2-3; no reliable D call. This TCR was recovered from a girl aged 5-17 years with multiple sclerosis. Here the CDR3 DNA reads TGTGCCAGCAGCGTGACCCCCACAGATACGCAGTATTTT. Translating gives CASSVTPTDTQYF.